This T cell receptor (beta chain) was sequenced during a study of patients and donors after allogeneic stem cell transplantation. This CDR3 is built from 16 residues. V shed 1 base and J shed 1 base, with 13 bases lying between them. Germline CDR1 SEHNR, CDR2 FQNEAQ (reference sequence). One entry per CDR3 protein, called by TCRdb with MiXCR from the RT-PCR reads. The sample yields 800,000 to 1,000,000 distinct CDR3 sequences, about a sixth seen once. Sequencing used blood, either unsorted or a sorted T cell fraction (not recorded which). This chain links TRBV7-9 with TRBJ2-5; TRBD2 is a possible D gene (6 bases). The sequence came from a human donor who was either an allogeneic HSCT recipient or a stem cell or donor lymphocyte infusion donor (not recorded which). It is not recorded whose cells these are; they may come from a transplant donor. The CDR3 DNA follows: TGTGCCAGCAGCTTAGGGGCAGGGACTCGCCAAGAGACCCAGTACTTC. Protein product: CASSLGAGTRQETQYF.